This T cell receptor beta chain was obtained from a study of response to subunit inactivated influenza vaccine (dated by TCRdb to about 2018). Regarding the study in general: Deep quantitative T cell receptor repertoire profiling was used in the study to track responses to a trivalent subunit inactivated influenza vaccine. What the work shows at the level of the full study, not this receptor alone: The authors suggested that each seasonal influenza vaccination may recruit only a limited number of new T cells.

The library was generated by RT-PCR. Sequencing took place on an Illumina HiSeq 2500. TCRdb cleaned the public reads at Q25 with fastp, built clones with MiXCR and kept in-frame beta chains. When rows share a CDR3 protein, they turn into one entry using the most common DNA and genes. This sample lists over 400,000 distinct CDR3 sequences; 13% were detected once. The ten largest clones add up to 10% to 15% of the sample. What the time point label conveys for this sample: more than 40 days after influenza vaccine administration. This clonotype was recorded once. Its antigen remains undetermined. Per-base qualities were not stored, and no clone one base away is much larger. Just one read gives weak support. Between the V and J ends, shortened by 0 bases and 2 bases respectively, the junction contains 11 bases. The germline V gene encodes CDR1 SQVTM and CDR2 ANQGSEA. The CDR3 starts with the cysteine, ends with the phenylalanine, and has 14 residues. Left in the record is the CDR3 DNA by itself, 42 bases read in frame from the first base.

The V and J genes are TRBV29-1 and TRBJ2-7, with the D gene not confidently named. This sequence originates from a man aged 45-60 years who received an inactivated influenza vaccine. Donor details come from another sample of the same person, matched by shared clones. The specimen comprised PBMCs from blood, sampled about 6 weeks after vaccination. The DNA is TGCAGCGTTGAAGAAGTGGGTGCCGCCTACGAGCAGTACTTC. Protein translation: CSVEEVGAAYEQYF.